This entry lists 26 T cell receptor beta chains sequenced from one sample in a study of shared clonotypes between healthy human individuals (dated by TCRdb to about 2020). The library was obtained by the immunoSEQ multiplex PCR assay. The clones in this table, taken by TCRdb from immuneACCESS, are in-frame only. Not every clone is retained; where verified, under half of the shortfall comes from an unresolved V gene, and the cause of the rest is unknown. This sample gives under 650,000 clones in total; 90% to 97% of them show up just once. In total, the top ten clones hold about 0.064% of the sample. Sequencing was done on a sample of naive CD4+ T cells sorted from blood. The cell subset or site label corresponds to: CD45RA+ positively selected. All receptors derive from a woman in her twenties or thirties in good health.

The chain is built from TRBV18 and TRBJ2-6; D is unclear. This CDR3 comprises 15 residues. Trimming removed 1 base at V and 2 bases at J, with 6 bases between. The germline CDR1 and CDR2 sequences are KGHSH and LQKENI. Written as DNA, the CDR3 is TGTGCCAGCTCACCACGCCAGACTGGGGCCAACGTCCTGACTTTC. Its protein is CASSPRQTGANVLTF.

V usage is TRBV28 and J usage is TRBJ2-5; tentatively, D is TRBD1 (6 bases). This CDR3 comprises 14 residues. Germline V gives CDR1 MDHEN, CDR2 SYDVKM. Trimming took off 2 bases at V and 8 bases at J, with 15 bases between the two ends. CDR3 protein: CASSLNLQGRTQYF. As DNA, the CDR3 is TGTGCCAGCAGTTTAAATCTTCAGGGGAGAACCCAGTACTTC.

The V call is TRBV18, the J call TRBJ2-7; the D is unclear. V was shortened by 6 bases and J by 1 base, with 16 bases between the two germline ends. CDR3 length: 15 residues. CDR1 and CDR2 from the germline V gene are KGHSH and LQKENI. The CDR3 reads CASSPLEAMSYEQYF. CDR3 bases: TGTGCCAGCTCTCCCTTAGAGGCCATGTCCTACGAGCAGTACTTC.

This sequence joins TRBV5-7 and TRBJ2-7; tentatively, D is TRBD2 (6 bases). TRBV5-7 is an open reading frame whose function is uncertain. The CDR3 runs 16 residues. V lost 6 bases, J lost 0 bases, and 19 bases lay in between. In DNA form, the CDR3 reads TGTGCCAGCATCCTGTCAAGGGACTCGGGCTCCTACGAGCAGTACTTC. It yields the protein CASILSRDSGSYEQYF.

The chain couples TRBV18 to TRBJ1-1; no firm D call. CDR3 length: 12 residues. V lost 5 bases to trimming and J lost 8 bases, with 12 bases between them. Germline CDR1 and CDR2: KGHSH and LQKENI. CDR3 nucleotides: TGTGCCAGCTCATCGTGGACCATGGAAGCTTTCTTT. This codes for CASSSWTMEAFF.

The rearrangement uses TRBV6-1 and TRBJ2-7, with 10 bases matching TRBD2. Trimming cost V 5 bases and J 3 bases; bases outside gene matches: 4. In germline, CDR1 is MNHNS, CDR2 SASEGT. The CDR3 spans 14 residues. CDR3 DNA: TGTGCCAGCAGTCGTCTAGCGGGGGACTACGAGCAGTACTTC. This gives the protein CASSRLAGDYEQYF.

V gene TRBV7-9 combines with J gene TRBJ2-5; 7 nucleotides agree with TRBD1. J gave up 2 bases and V 4 bases, and 7 bases lay outside the gene matches. There are 15 residues in the CDR3. Germline CDR1 reads SEHNR; CDR2 reads FQNEAQ (reference sequence). The CDR3 spells CASSSNEQGQETQYF. CDR3 coding DNA: TGTGCCAGCAGCTCGAACGAACAGGGGCAAGAGACCCAGTACTTC.

This chain links TRBV2 with TRBJ2-3; D gene uncertain. V lost 3 bases and J lost 6, with 7 bases in between. The CDR3 extends over 12 amino acids. From germline, CDR1 is SNHLY and CDR2 FYNNEI. The CDR3 DNA reads TGTGCCAGCAGTGACTTAGAGGATACGCAGTATTTT. Translated: CASSDLEDTQYF.

The chain uses TRBV28 and TRBJ2-7; D call uncertain. This CDR3 has 14 amino acids. Germline CDR1 and CDR2: MDHEN and SYDVKM. The V end was cut by 3 bases, the J end by 2 bases, with 11 bases between. CDR3 in DNA: TGTGCCAGCAGTTTTCCAGAGAGACCCTACGAGCAGTACTTC. It translates to CASSFPERPYEQYF.

V is TRBV2 and J is TRBJ2-7; the D is unclear. Deletions cut 4 bases from V and 4 bases from J, with 5 bases between. CDR1 SNHLY and CDR2 FYNNEI come from the germline V gene. This CDR3 contains 11 residues. The CDR3 bases are TGTGCCAGCAGTGTAGGGTACGAGCAGTACTTC. This encodes CASSVGYEQYF.

This clone has only one observation. The V call is TRBV4-1, the J call TRBJ2-7; D gene uncertain. The ends were cut back, 5 bases at V and 1 base at J, with 18 bases in the middle. Germline V gene lookup returns CDR1 MGHRA and CDR2 YSYEKL. The CDR3 covers 16 residues. CDR3 in DNA: TGCGCCAGCAGCACCGAGAGGAAAAATGGGTCCTACGAGCAGTACTTC. This encodes CASSTERKNGSYEQYF.

This CDR3 is CASSLGLAGDGYEQYF. The CDR3 DNA follows: TGTGCCAGCAGCTTGGGACTAGCGGGAGATGGGTACGAGCAGTACTTC. This chain connects TRBV5-4 to TRBJ2-7, with 12 bases aligning to TRBD2. The CDR3 is made up of 16 amino acids. V lost 0 bases and J lost 4; bases outside the gene matches: 5. Per germline, CDR1 SGHNT and CDR2 YYREEE (reference sequence).

This clone appeared once. The gene calls are TRBV18 and TRBJ1-5, with 10 nucleotides matching TRBD1. Germline values: CDR1 KGHSH, CDR2 LQKENI. This CDR3 contains 16 residues. Trimming removed 3 bases from V and 6 bases from J; junction bases left unmatched: 8. In DNA, the CDR3 is TGTGCCAGCTCACCGGACAGGGGGTTAGGAGGTCAGCCCCAGCATTTT. This sequence encodes CASSPDRGLGGQPQHF. Using reference TRBV18 and TRBJ1-5 for the parts outside the CDR3, the full variable domain is NAGVMQNPRHLVRRRGQEARLRCSPMKGHSHVYWYRQLPEEGLKFMVYLQKENIIDESGMPKERFSAEFPKEGPSILRIQQVVRGDSAAYFCASSPDRGLGGQPQHFGDGTRLSIL.

The chain couples TRBV30 to TRBJ1-1; 7 bases fit TRBD1. The germline V gene encodes CDR1 GTSNPN and CDR2 SVGIG (reference sequence). Trimming at V came to 1 base and at J to 1 base, leaving 3 bases not matched to a gene. This CDR3 spans 14 amino acids. The CDR3, as DNA: TGTGCCTGGAGTGGACGGACAGGGAACACTGAAGCTTTCTTT. Translating gives CAWSGRTGNTEAFF.

V gene TRBV28 combines with J gene TRBJ1-2; D may be TRBD1 (5 bases). This CDR3 is built from 15 residues. The germline V gene encodes CDR1 MDHEN and CDR2 SYDVKM. The V end lost 4 bases, the J end lost 6 bases, and 18 bases lay between the germline ends. The CDR3: CASSSPGRVTDGYTF. CDR3 in DNA: TGTGCCAGCAGTTCACCGGGACGGGTGACCGATGGCTACACCTTC.

CDR3 nucleotides: TGTGCCATCAGTGGCTGGACTAGCGGGAGTAGGGAGCAGTACTTC. It specifies CAISGWTSGSREQYF. The chain uses TRBV10-3 and TRBJ2-5; 13 bases align to TRBD2. The CDR3 totals 15 residues. Germline V gene lookup returns CDR1 ENHRY and CDR2 SYGVKD. Germline trimming cut 4 bases from V and 11 bases from J; bases unmatched to any gene: 10.

This clone was seen once. The chain carries TRBV28 and TRBJ2-1; 11 bases fit TRBD2. The CDR3 has 14 amino acids. The V segment lost 2 bases and the J segment 7 bases; nucleotides outside the gene matches: 1. Germline-derived CDR1 and CDR2 are MDHEN and SYDVKM. This CDR3 is CASSLPSGRNEQFF. The CDR3 nucleotides are TGTGCCAGCAGTTTACCTAGCGGGAGGAATGAGCAGTTCTTC.

V is TRBV18 and J is TRBJ2-3, with D possibly TRBD2 on 5 matching bases. CDR3 length: 16 amino acids. V was clipped by 5 bases and J by 0 bases, with 15 bases between them. Germline V lookup: CDR1 KGHSH, CDR2 LQKENI. CDR3: CASSSSSGRSTDTQYF. For the CDR3, the DNA is TGTGCCAGCTCATCCTCCTCGGGGAGAAGCACAGATACGCAGTATTTT. The full variable domain, with the rest looked up from reference TRBV18 and TRBJ2-3, is NAGVMQNPRHLVRRRGQEARLRCSPMKGHSHVYWYRQLPEEGLKFMVYLQKENIIDESGMPKERFSAEFPKEGPSILRIQQVVRGDSAAYFCASSSSSGRSTDTQYFGPGTRLTVL.

The chain recombines TRBV21-1 with TRBJ2-7. TRBV21-1 is shown as a pseudogene. The CDR3 runs 13 residues. CDR3 sequence (DNA): TGTGCCAGCAGCAAGGAGGTGAAGGGGGAGCAGTACTTC. This translates into CASSKEVKGEQYF.

Only one count was recorded for this clone. The V and J genes are TRBV10-3 and TRBJ2-7, with D perhaps matching TRBD1 (5 bases). The CDR3 runs 15 residues. Germline CDR1 and CDR2: ENHRY and SYGVKD. V was shortened by 8 bases and J by 0 bases, with 17 bases between the two germline ends. As DNA, the CDR3 is TGTGCCATCGGGGCTCAGGGCACGAGCTCCTACGAGCAGTACTTC. Translating gives CAIGAQGTSSYEQYF.

This clone was observed once. This chain connects TRBV19 to TRBJ2-6, with TRBD1 identical over 9 bases. CDR3 length equals 16 residues. Germline loops: CDR1 LNHDA, CDR2 SQIVND (reference sequence). Trimming at V came to 7 bases and at J to 4 bases, leaving 8 bases not matched to a gene. The CDR3 DNA reads as TGTGCCAGTACTCCAACAGGGGGCTCAGGGGCCAACGTCCTGACTTTC. Amino acid sequence: CASTPTGGSGANVLTF.

The V and J genes are TRBV19 and TRBJ2-7, with 9 bases lining up with TRBD1. Germline assignment: CDR1 LNHDA and CDR2 SQIVND (reference sequence). There are 14 residues in the CDR3. V lost 5 bases, J lost 6 bases, and 8 bases stayed unmatched. The CDR3 nucleotides read TGTGCCAGTAGTCTGGGGACAGGGATTCTCGAGCAGTACTTC. Its translation: CASSLGTGILEQYF.

V is TRBV19 and J is TRBJ2-3, with D possibly TRBD2 on 6 matching bases. V was shortened by 3 bases and J by 6 bases, with 16 bases between the two germline ends. Germline V gene lookup returns CDR1 LNHDA and CDR2 SQIVND (reference sequence). This CDR3 has 15 residues. CDR3 sequence: CASSIRGLSRDTQYF. Here the CDR3 DNA reads TGTGCCAGTAGTATCCGGGGACTCTCCCGGGATACGCAGTATTTT. Supplemented by reference TRBV19 and TRBJ2-3, the full variable domain reads DGGITQSPKYLFRKEGQNVTLSCEQNLNHDAMYWYRQDPGQGLRLIYYSQIVNDFQKGDIAEGYSVSREKKESFPLTVTSAQKNPTAFYLCASSIRGLSRDTQYFGPGTRLTVL.

The chain is built from TRBV29-1 and TRBJ2-7; D gene ambiguous. V lost 6 bases to trimming and J lost 2 bases, with 8 bases between them. Per the germline V gene, CDR1 is SQVTM and CDR2 is ANQGSEA. CDR3 length equals 11 residues. CDR3 protein: CSVTVPYEQYF. CDR3 nucleotide sequence: TGCAGCGTAACAGTACCCTACGAGCAGTACTTC.

Regarding this clone: Different DNA sequences within this sample yield the same CDR3. The chain joins TRBV9 to TRBJ1-1, with D unresolved. There are 15 residues in the CDR3. The germline V gene encodes CDR1 SGDLS and CDR2 YYNGEE. Trimming left V 0 bases short and J 0 bases short, with 9 bases between. CDR3 DNA: TGTGCCAGCAGCGTAGGGGATTCCATGAACACTGAAGCTTTCTTT. Protein sequence: CASSVGDSMNTEAFF.

V is TRBV28 and J is TRBJ2-2; no clear D gene. Germline-derived CDR1 and CDR2 are MDHEN and SYDVKM. The CDR3 runs to 16 residues. Deletions cut 1 base from V and 7 bases from J, with 16 bases between. Here the CDR3 DNA reads TGTGCCAGCAGTTTATCATGGCTAGTGGAGAACGGGGAGCTGTTTTTT. Translation: CASSLSWLVENGELFF.